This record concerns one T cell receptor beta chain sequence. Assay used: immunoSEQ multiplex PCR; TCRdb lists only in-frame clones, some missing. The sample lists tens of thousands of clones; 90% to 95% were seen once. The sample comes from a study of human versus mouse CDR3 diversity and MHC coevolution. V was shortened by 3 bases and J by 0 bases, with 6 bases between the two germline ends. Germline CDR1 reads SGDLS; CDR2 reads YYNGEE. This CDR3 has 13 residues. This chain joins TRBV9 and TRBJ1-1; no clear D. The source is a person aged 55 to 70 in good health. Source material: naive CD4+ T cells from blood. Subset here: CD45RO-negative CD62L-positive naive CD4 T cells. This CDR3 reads CASSAQVNTEAFF. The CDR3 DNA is TGTGCCAGCAGCGCCCAGGTGAACACTGAAGCTTTCTTT.